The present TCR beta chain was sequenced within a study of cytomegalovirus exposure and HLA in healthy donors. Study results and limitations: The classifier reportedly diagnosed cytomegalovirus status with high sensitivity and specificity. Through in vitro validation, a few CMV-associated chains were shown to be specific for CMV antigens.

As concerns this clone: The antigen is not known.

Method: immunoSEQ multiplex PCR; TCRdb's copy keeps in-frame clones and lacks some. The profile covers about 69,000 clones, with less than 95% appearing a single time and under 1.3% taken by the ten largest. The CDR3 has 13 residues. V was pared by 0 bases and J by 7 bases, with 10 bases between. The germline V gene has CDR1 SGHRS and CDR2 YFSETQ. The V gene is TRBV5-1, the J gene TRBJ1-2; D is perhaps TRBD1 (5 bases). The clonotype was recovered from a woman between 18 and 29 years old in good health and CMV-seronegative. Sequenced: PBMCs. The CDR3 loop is CASSLGQSGGYTF. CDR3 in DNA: TGCGCCAGCAGCTTGGGACAGTCTGGTGGCTACACCTTC.